A selection of T cell receptor beta chains follows, all from one sample in a study of cytomegalovirus exposure and HLA in healthy donors. TCRdb's copy holds only in-frame clones and misses some; the assay was immunoSEQ multiplex PCR. The profile shows about 130,000 clones, approximately 17% of them singletons. The sample comprised PBMCs. Receptor source: a female donor in good health and CMV-seropositive. Both conserved end residues are part of each CDR3. The size field is filled for only some rows; it gives once, few, many or a size class.

J | V | size | length | CDR3
TRBJ2-3 | TRBV9 | few | 16 | CASSVGVAGYTDTQYF
TRBJ1-5 | TRBV4-2 | - | 16 | CASSQTGLYSNQPQHF
TRBJ1-5 | TRBV7-9 | - | 15 | CASSQGQAGNQPQHF
TRBJ2-7 | TRBV4-1 | - | 15 | CASSQVIGLTYEQYF
TRBJ2-1 | TRBV18 | - | 16 | CASSTPDRDAYNEQFF
TRBJ2-2 | TRBV6-1 | few | 13 | CASSGRADGELFF
TRBJ1-5 | TRBV6-1 | - | 14 | CASWTRDTHQPQHF
TRBJ2-7 | TRBV4-1 | - | 15 | CASSLRQELSYEQYF
TRBJ2-1 | TRBV25-1 | - | 14 | CASRARSGRNEQFF
TRBJ2-7 | TRBV11-3 | few | 13 | CASSSGTGGGQYF
TRBJ2-3 | TRBV29-1 | - | 15 | CSVDGTSGNTDTQYF
TRBJ1-2 | TRBV7-2 | few | 15 | CASSLSGQGRLGYTF
TRBJ2-1 | TRBV10-3 | few | 17 | CAISESGLGGGDNEQFF
TRBJ1-3 | TRBV6-5 | few | 13 | CASSYDRKNTIYF
TRBJ2-3 | TRBV7-8 | - | 16 | CASSSHRSFGTDTQYF
TRBJ1-1 | TRBV6-6 | few | 16 | CASSSYWTGENTEAFF
TRBJ1-4 | TRBV6-5 | - | 15 | CASSIRTGRYEKLFF
TRBJ2-5 | TRBV4-1 | - | 17 | CASSQERGGQNQEAQYF
TRBJ1-2 | TRBV29-1 | - | 14 | CSVERLGQGRDYTF
TRBJ1-5 | TRBV4-3 | - | 15 | CASSQDGGEYQPQHF
TRBJ2-7 | TRBV6-1 | - | 15 | CASTPPVGRGYEQYF
TRBJ2-5 | TRBV11-2 | once | 15 | CASSLARRGGETQYF
TRBJ2-3 | TRBV7-2 | few | 17 | CASSWALAGGRADTQYF
TRBJ2-1 | TRBV7-9 | - | 12 | CASSPEYNEQFF
TRBJ1-2 | TRBV9 | few | 14 | CASSPGGGNYGYTF
TRBJ2-7 | TRBV5-1 | - | 13 | CASSPTPTYEQYF
TRBJ1-1 | TRBV7-2 | - | 13 | CASSNQGNTEAFF
TRBJ1-1 | TRBV11-2 | - | 14 | CASSLRARNTEAFF
TRBJ1-4 | TRBV6-5 | few | 15 | CASSYRGTENEKLFF
TRBJ2-3 | TRBV7-9 | - | 17 | CASSRPTSGKGMNTQYF
TRBJ2-7 | TRBV18 | - | 15 | CASSPPGTSRYEQYF
TRBJ1-1 | TRBV5-6 | few | 13 | CASSPPGGTEAFF
TRBJ2-7 | TRBV28 | few | 15 | CASSVPGTKVYEQYF
TRBJ2-5 | TRBV2 | few | 15 | CASSDMQGGGETQYF
TRBJ2-5 | TRBV5-4 | few | 15 | CASSKGQGARETQYF
TRBJ2-2 | TRBV10-3 | few | 14 | CAISVIENTGELFF
TRBJ2-1 | TRBV6-5 | - | 15 | CASSSWSDSYNEQFF
TRBJ2-7 | TRBV11-2 | few | 12 | CASQGVNYEQYF
TRBJ2-2 | TRBV2 | - | 16 | CASSDHLRENTGELFF
TRBJ2-1 | TRBV4-3 | few | 15 | CASSQKRGAYNEQFF
TRBJ1-5 | TRBV2 | few | 16 | CASSGTVAGVDQPQHF
TRBJ1-1 | TRBV18 | few | 14 | CASSLRGGNTEAFF
TRBJ1-5 | TRBV7-9 | - | 14 | CASSLDGRNQPQHF
TRBJ2-3 | TRBV5-1 | few | 14 | CASSLQGRADTQYF
TRBJ2-3 | TRBV5-1 | - | 16 | CASSSLAGGFADTQYF
TRBJ2-7 | TRBV18 | few | 15 | CASSLNSASSYEQYF
TRBJ2-3 | TRBV5-4 | - | 16 | CASSSPPAGGTDTQYF
TRBJ2-5 | TRBV5-1 | few | 15 | CASSFLTGGPETQYF
TRBJ2-7 | TRBV5-6 | few | 13 | CASSLTGYYEQYF
TRBJ2-1 | TRBV11-3 | few | 17 | CASSLVPTSGTYNEQFF
TRBJ2-5 | TRBV30 | few | 13 | CAWSSQGPETQYF
TRBJ2-7 | TRBV9 | - | 16 | CASSVAGTGGQNEQYF
TRBJ2-3 | TRBV10-1 | few | 15 | CASSEAGPPTDTQYF
TRBJ1-1 | TRBV5-4 | - | 14 | CASSPDRANTEAFF
TRBJ1-5 | TRBV6-1 | - | 15 | CASSERQGSNQPQHF
TRBJ1-1 | TRBV6-1 | few | 16 | CASSERQGSVGTEAFF
TRBJ1-5 | TRBV27 | few | 15 | CASSLLDRGYQPQHF
TRBJ2-7 | TRBV19 | - | 16 | CASSISRTGGSYEQYF
TRBJ1-1 | TRBV11-2 | - | 17 | CASTFQWRGGVNTEAFF